The rows below give T cell receptor beta chains drawn from one sample of a study of technical replicates of blood from several donors. Sequencing used immunoSEQ multiplex PCR; TCRdb keeps in-frame clones, though not all of them. The sample contains roughly 56,000 clones, 70% to 90% of which appear only once. The specimen was PBMCs. All receptors derive from a human donor in good health. Some clones in this sample may be carry-over from other donors' samples. Each CDR3 is given with its conserved first and last residue. A D gene is named only where the DNA matches it firmly. Size values are once, few and many counts, or a class for expanded clones, and some rows have none.

V: TRBV5-4
D: NA
J: TRBJ1-2
size: NA
CDR3: CASSLDYYGYTF
DNA: TGTGCCAGCAGCTTGGACTACTATGGCTACACCTTC

V: TRBV2
D: TRBD1
J: TRBJ1-5
size: NA
CDR3: CASKQDRGSNQPQHF
DNA: TGTGCCAGCAAACAGGACAGGGGTAGCAATCAGCCCCAGCATTTT

V: TRBV7-6
D: NA
J: TRBJ2-7
size: NA
CDR3: CASSLIPAGPSSYEQYF
DNA: TGTGCCAGCAGCTTAATCCCAGCGGGCCCCTCCTCCTACGAGCAGTACTTC

V: TRBV11-2
D: NA
J: TRBJ1-2
size: NA
CDR3: CASSSRNRQTYGYTF
DNA: TGTGCCAGCAGCTCCCGGAACCGACAGACCTATGGCTACACCTTC

V: TRBV6-5
D: TRBD1
J: TRBJ1-1
size: NA
CDR3: CASSNRGTEAFF
DNA: TGTGCCAGCAGTAACAGGGGGACTGAAGCTTTCTTT

V: TRBV7-2
D: TRBD1
J: TRBJ2-2
size: NA
CDR3: CASSLTTGYTGELFF
DNA: TGTGCCAGCAGCTTGACGACAGGGTACACCGGGGAGCTGTTTTTT

V: TRBV5-6
D: NA
J: TRBJ1-1
size: NA
CDR3: CASRYWGGADTEAFF
DNA: TGTGCCAGCCGATACTGGGGGGGCGCGGACACTGAAGCTTTCTTT

V: TRBV6-5
D: NA
J: TRBJ1-5
size: NA
CDR3: CASRNRQSNQPQHF
DNA: TGTGCCAGCAGGAACCGACAGAGCAATCAGCCCCAGCATTTT

V: TRBV6-4
D: TRBD2
J: TRBJ2-3
size: once
CDR3: CASSDSGLASTDTQYF
DNA: TGTGCCAGCAGTGACTCGGGACTAGCCAGCACAGATACGCAGTATTTT

V: TRBV4-2
D: TRBD1
J: TRBJ1-2
size: NA
CDR3: CASSQGQGVIYGYTF
DNA: TGTGCCAGCAGCCAAGGGCAGGGGGTAATCTATGGCTACACCTTC

V: TRBV15
D: TRBD2
J: TRBJ2-5
size: NA
CDR3: CATSLRAGVWETQYF
DNA: TGTGCCACCAGCCTTCGGGCGGGGGTTTGGGAGACCCAGTACTTC

V: TRBV7-2
D: NA
J: TRBJ2-1
size: NA
CDR3: CASNEASYNEQFF
DNA: TGTGCCAGCAATGAGGCCTCCTACAATGAGCAGTTCTTC

V: TRBV7-2
D: TRBD1
J: TRBJ1-2
size: NA
CDR3: CASSPASGQGIYGYTF
DNA: TGTGCCAGCAGCCCAGCCTCGGGACAGGGAATCTATGGCTACACCTTC

V: TRBV20-1
D: TRBD1
J: TRBJ1-1
size: NA
CDR3: CSASQGAEAFF
DNA: TGCAGTGCTAGCCAGGGGGCTGAAGCTTTCTTT

V: TRBV19
D: NA
J: TRBJ1-2
size: NA
CDR3: CASSISGEGYGYTF
DNA: TGTGCCAGTAGTATATCCGGGGAAGGCTATGGCTACACCTTC

V: TRBV9
D: NA
J: TRBJ1-4
size: NA
CDR3: CASSVQGGNEKLFF
DNA: TGTGCCAGCAGCGTTCAGGGAGGGAATGAAAAACTGTTTTTT

V: TRBV5-1
D: TRBD2
J: TRBJ2-5
size: NA
CDR3: CASTSGASGRSATQYF
DNA: TGCGCCAGCACCTCCGGGGCTAGCGGGAGGTCAGCGACCCAGTACTTC

V: TRBV27
D: NA
J: TRBJ1-5
size: NA
CDR3: CASSSFWSGGQTQPQHF
DNA: TGTGCCAGCAGTTCCTTTTGGTCGGGAGGACAAACTCAGCCCCAGCATTTT

V: TRBV6-1
D: NA
J: TRBJ2-3
size: NA
CDR3: CASSDGQRGTSTDTQYF
DNA: TGTGCCAGCAGTGACGGACAGAGAGGAACTAGCACAGATACGCAGTATTTT

V: TRBV7-8
D: TRBD2
J: TRBJ2-1
size: NA
CDR3: CASSYPGAGAYNEQFF
DNA: TGTGCCAGCAGCTACCCCGGAGCGGGAGCTTACAATGAGCAGTTCTTC

V: TRBV7-3
D: TRBD1
J: TRBJ2-5
size: NA
CDR3: CASSLFRDREETQYF
DNA: TGTGCCAGCAGCTTATTCCGGGACAGGGAAGAGACCCAGTACTTC

V: TRBV15
D: TRBD1
J: TRBJ2-7
size: NA
CDR3: CATSRATGTGFNEQYF
DNA: TGTGCCACCAGCAGAGCAACCGGGACAGGGTTCAACGAGCAGTACTTC

V: TRBV7-9
D: TRBD1
J: TRBJ2-4
size: many
CDR3: CASSRDSLAKNIQYF
DNA: TGTGCCAGCAGCCGGGACAGTCTAGCCAAAAACATTCAGTACTTC

V: TRBV7-9
D: TRBD2
J: TRBJ2-3
size: NA
CDR3: CASSFLAGATDTQYF
DNA: TGTGCCAGCAGCTTTCTAGCGGGGGCCACAGATACGCAGTATTTT